A selection of T cell receptor beta chains follows, all from one sample in a study of cytomegalovirus exposure and HLA in healthy donors. The table came from immunoSEQ multiplex PCR; TCRdb's copy has only in-frame clones and leaves some out. Counted here are 97,000 or so clones, approximately 77% occurring once; the ten biggest clones make up 9.6%. The specimen was PBMCs. The origin of the receptors is a male donor in good health and CMV-seropositive. Both conserved end residues are part of each CDR3. Clone size is stated in some rows and not others, as once, few, many or a class when expanded.

j_call clone_size v_call cdr3_aa
TRBJ1-6 . TRBV10-3 CAISPSGTGANSPLHF
TRBJ2-7 . TRBV5-6 CASSPRGGEQYF
TRBJ2-7 . TRBV7-2 CASSLVGGASGDPSYEQYF
TRBJ1-2 . TRBV7-8 CASSLNPGDYGYTF
TRBJ2-5 . TRBV7-6 CASSLEGQEGETQYF
TRBJ1-1 . TRBV20-1 CSASGSTEAFF
TRBJ2-7 few TRBV21-1 CASSKKLANSGIHYEQYF
TRBJ1-1 . TRBV19 CASKTDSLNTEAFF
TRBJ2-1 . TRBV5-1 CASSLGTSGANNEQFF
TRBJ1-1 once TRBV27 CASSLLRQGNTEAFF
TRBJ2-7 . TRBV6-6 CASNGQGSEQYF
TRBJ2-7 . TRBV6-5 CASSYGRGYEQYF
TRBJ1-1 . TRBV6-5 CASSRPDRGTEAFF
TRBJ1-1 . TRBV5-1 CASSLAGNTEAFF
TRBJ2-3 . TRBV11-3 CASSLLAGGRFGLGGDTQYF
. few TRBV6-1 CASSGRQGVYEQYF
TRBJ2-3 . TRBV4-3 CASSQEQGQDTQYF